The rows below give T cell receptor beta chains drawn from one sample of a study of blood T cells in healthy people across ages. Each CDR3 protein gets one entry after TCRdb re-called the 5' RACE reads with MiXCR. The sample holds 730,000 or so distinct CDR3 sequences, roughly 41% seen once. Sequencing was carried out using blood. The origin of the receptors is an elderly man in good health. Each CDR3 is given with its conserved first and last residue. D genes are given only for firm matches. Clone size is not always given. Where it is, it says once, few, many or a class for expanded clones.

v_call,d_call,clone_size,j_call,cdr3_aa,cdr3_nt
TRBV7-2,TRBD1,few,TRBJ1-5,CASSYQRTGRSGLLAQHF,TGTGCCAGCAGCTATCAACGGACAGGGAGATCGGGTCTATTGGCCCAGCATTTT
TRBV7-9,NA,NA,TRBJ2-7,CASSTRDWLPGEQYF,TGTGCCAGCAGCACCCGGGACTGGTTGCCGGGTGAGCAGTACTTC
TRBV7-2,NA,few,TRBJ2-6,CASSLSRGAGANVLTF,TGTGCCAGCAGCTTAAGTCGGGGAGCCGGGGCCAACGTCCTGACTTTC
TRBV29-1,NA,many,TRBJ2-2,CSVAPDRNTGELFF,TGCAGCGTGGCCCCGGACAGGAACACCGGGGAGCTGTTTTTT
TRBV20-1,TRBD1,NA,TRBJ2-3,CSGVDRDEQYF,TGCAGTGGGGTGGACAGGGACGAGCAGTATTTT
TRBV2,NA,few,TRBJ2-7,CASSESRAVYNEQYF,TGTGCCAGCAGTGAATCGAGGGCGGTATACAATGAGCAGTACTTC
TRBV5-1,NA,NA,TRBJ2-5,CASSSSGQGETQYF,TGCGCCAGCAGCTCCAGCGGGCAGGGGGAGACCCAGTACTTC
TRBV20-1,TRBD2,few,TRBJ2-5,CSAGSGGQETQYF,TGCAGTGCTGGTAGCGGGGGGCAAGAGACCCAGTACTTC
TRBV7-2,NA,once,TRBJ1-2,CASSLLGSNFGYTF,TGTGCCAGCAGCTTATTGGGGTCGAACTTTGGCTACACCTTC
TRBV20-1,TRBD2,few,TRBJ2-4,CSARSNGGATTSAKNIQYF,TGCAGTGCGCGATCAAACGGGGGGGCCACGACATCGGCCAAAAACATTCAGTACTTC
TRBV7-8,NA,NA,TRBJ1-1,CASSPGGAEAFF,TGTGCCAGCAGCCCCGGTGGGGCTGAAGCTTTCTTT
TRBV7-8,NA,few,TRBJ1-2,CASSSSRGGYTF,TGTGCCAGCAGCTCGTCCAGGGGAGGCTACACCTTC
TRBV7-9,NA,NA,TRBJ2-2,CASSLVREELFF,TGTGCCAGCAGCTTAGTTCGTGAGGAGCTGTTTTTT
TRBV6-2/TRBV6-3,NA,NA,TRBJ2-7,CASKTGPYEQYF,TGTGCCAGCAAGACAGGACCTTACGAGCAGTACTTC
TRBV27,NA,NA,TRBJ1-2,CASTHLGTPYGYTF,TGTGCCAGCACCCATCTGGGGACACCTTATGGCTACACCTTC
TRBV9,TRBD2,few,TRBJ2-5,CASSVDEGGPLDEQYF,TGTGCCAGCAGCGTAGATGAGGGAGGGCCTCTTGATGAGCAGTACTTC
TRBV5-1,NA,NA,TRBJ2-2,CASSLSVQAGELFF,TGCGCCAGCAGCTTGTCAGTACAGGCCGGGGAGCTGTTTTTT
TRBV7-2,NA,many,TRBJ2-7,CASSTTYEQYF,TGTGCCAGCTCCACCACGTACGAGCAGTACTTC
TRBV9,NA,NA,TRBJ2-1,CASSVDEGSSYNEQFF,TGTGCCAGCAGCGTAGATGAGGGGAGCTCCTACAATGAGCAGTTCTTC
TRBV19,NA,NA,TRBJ2-3,CASNGWGVATDTQYF,TGTGCCAGTAACGGCTGGGGAGTAGCGACAGATACGCAGTATTTT
TRBV6-6,NA,NA,TRBJ2-7,CASGAVSYEQYF,TGTGCCAGCGGGGCTGTCTCCTACGAGCAGTACTTC
TRBV6-1,NA,NA,TRBJ1-5,CASRGPRGAKETQHF,TGTGCCAGCAGGGGACCTCGGGGGGCGAAAGAGACCCAGCATTTT
TRBV6-1,TRBD1,NA,TRBJ1-1,CASSGQGRVHTEAFF,TGTGCCAGCAGTGGACAGGGCAGGGTTCACACTGAAGCTTTCTTT
TRBV27,NA,NA,TRBJ2-2,CASSLGAVGDTGELFF,TGTGCCAGCAGTTTGGGGGCAGTCGGGGACACCGGGGAGCTGTTTTTT
TRBV12-3/TRBV12-4,NA,NA,TRBJ2-5,CASSPPNWEVQETQYF,TGTGCCAGCAGCCCCCCGAACTGGGAGGTACAGGAGACCCAGTACTTC
TRBV14,NA,NA,TRBJ1-5,CASSQESGSNQPQHF,TGTGCCAGCAGCCAAGAGTCAGGGTCCAATCAGCCCCAGCATTTT